Below, 11 T cell receptor beta chains from the same sample are listed, as sequenced in a study of shared clonotypes between healthy human individuals (TCRdb year 2020). CD8 naive samples were CD45RO-negative cells positively selected for CCR7, giving a CD45RA+CCR7+ population that excluded TemRA cells. Libraries were prepared through the immunoSEQ multiplex PCR assay. TCRdb carries this immuneACCESS record with in-frame sequences only. Its versions omit some clonotypes, under half of them owing to an unresolved V gene in the studies checked, with the rest unexplained. This sample holds around 2.1 million clones; about 93% were observed only once. The ten largest clones represent about 1.5% of the sample. The source material was naive CD8+ T cells from PBMCs. The sample's cell subset or site label is to be understood as: CD45RA+CCR7+. The receptors shown here come from a man aged 18 to 35 in good health. Some clones in this sample may be carry-over from other donors' samples.

This chain links TRBV7-9 with TRBJ2-2, with D unresolved. V was cut by 5 bases and J by 6 bases, with 16 bases left in between. The CDR3 has 15 residues. Germline V gene sequence: CDR1 SEHNR, CDR2 FQNEAQ (reference sequence). In nucleotides, the CDR3 is TGTGCCAGCAGCCATCCCGTTCCCCGCCCCGGGGAGCTGTTTTTT. This sequence encodes CASSHPVPRPGELFF.

The chain employs TRBV6-1 and TRBJ2-5; TRBD1 matches at 8 bases. The CDR3 is made up of 14 amino acids. V was pared by 5 bases and J by 5 bases, with 7 bases of the junction left unmatched. Germline CDR1 MNHNS, CDR2 SASEGT. CDR3 sequence reads: CASSTGQGLETQYF. The DNA for the CDR3 is TGTGCCAGCAGTACCGGACAGGGCCTCGAGACCCAGTACTTC.

This chain joins TRBV27 and TRBJ1-4; D is uncertain. The CDR3 extends over 15 amino acids. The ends were cut back, 2 bases at V and 3 bases at J, with 10 bases in the middle. CDR1 and CDR2 (germline): MNHEY, SMNVEV (reference sequence). In DNA, the CDR3 is TGTGCCAGCAGTTTAACCGGCGGTGCTAATGAAAAACTGTTTTTT. Protein product: CASSLTGGANEKLFF.

This clone was observed a handful of times. Other DNA sequences from this sample encode an identical CDR3 as well. The gene calls are TRBV7-9 and TRBJ1-1; D uncertain. Germline CDR1 reads SEHNR; CDR2 reads FQNEAQ (reference sequence). The CDR3 has 12 amino acids. V lost 1 base and J lost 3, with 3 bases in between. CDR3 nucleotide sequence: TGTGCCAGCAGCTTAGGGTACACTGAAGCTTTCTTT. This codes for CASSLGYTEAFF.

The table lists this clone with a few counts. This chain connects TRBV4-2 to TRBJ1-1, with 7 bases aligning to TRBD1. This CDR3 contains 14 residues. V was clipped by 0 bases and J by 7 bases; unmatched bases: 5. Germline V gives CDR1 LGHNA, CDR2 YNFKEQ. The CDR3 here is CASSQDLTGDEAFF. Here the CDR3 DNA reads TGTGCCAGCAGCCAAGATCTTACAGGGGATGAAGCTTTCTTT.

This clone is a singleton in its sample. CDR3 sequence (DNA): TGTGCCAGCAGCTTTCTAGCGGAAAACTACGAGCAGTACTTC. It yields the protein CASSFLAENYEQYF. The gene calls are TRBV9 and TRBJ2-7; TRBD2 aligns across 7 bases. The CDR3 has 14 amino acids. Trimming cost V 4 bases and J 3 bases; bases outside gene matches: 7. Germline lookup yields CDR1 SGDLS and CDR2 YYNGEE.

The chain joins TRBV28 to TRBJ2-1; no firm D call. Deletions cut 2 bases from V and 6 bases from J, with 5 bases between. The germline V gene encodes CDR1 MDHEN and CDR2 SYDVKM. The CDR3 runs 12 residues. The CDR3: CASSLGFNEQFF. The CDR3, as DNA: TGTGCCAGCAGTTTAGGCTTCAATGAGCAGTTCTTC.

The V and J genes are TRBV6-1 and TRBJ1-4, with TRBD1 matching over 7 bases. The germline gives CDR1 MNHNS, CDR2 SASEGT. Trimming removed 1 base from V and 4 bases from J; junction bases left unmatched: 6. This CDR3 contains 16 residues. CDR3 bases: TGTGCCAGCAGTGAAGAGGCAGGGGGTAGTAATGAAAAACTGTTTTTT. Its protein product is CASSEEAGGSNEKLFF.

V is TRBV5-1 and J is TRBJ2-7, with 8 bases fitting TRBD2. Germline values: CDR1 SGHRS, CDR2 YFSETQ. V gave up 0 bases and J gave up 2 bases; unmatched junction bases: 4. The CDR3 consists of 15 residues. CDR3 coding DNA: TGCGCCAGCAGCTTGGGTTCGGGACTAGCCTACGAGCAGTACTTC. Translated: CASSLGSGLAYEQYF.

This clone came up a few times. The chain employs TRBV7-6 and TRBJ2-5, with D tentatively TRBD1 or TRBD2 (5 bases each). Germline CDR1 is SGHVS and CDR2 is FNYEAQ. The CDR3 contains 14 residues. The V gene lost 7 bases and the J gene lost 4 bases, with 16 bases spanning the gap. The CDR3 region is CASTEAGTGETQYF. The CDR3 DNA is TGTGCCAGCACCGAAGCCGGGACCGGAGAGACCCAGTACTTC. The full variable domain, with the rest looked up from reference TRBV7-6 and TRBJ2-5, is GAGVSQSPRYKVTKRGQDVALRCDPISGHVSLYWYRQALGQGPEFLTYFNYEAQQDKSGLPNDRFSAERPEGSISTLTIQRTEQRDSAMYRCASTEAGTGETQYFGPGTRLLVL.

The J gene is TRBJ2-3, the V gene TRBV13; 14 nucleotides align to TRBD2. The CDR3 length is 16 residues. V gave up 5 bases and J gave up 5 bases; unmatched junction bases: 6. From germline, CDR1 is PRHDT and CDR2 FYEKMQ (reference sequence). CDR3 DNA sequence: TGTGCCAGCAGCCCGGGACTAGCGGGAGTTCTAGATACGCAGTATTTT. Protein product: CASSPGLAGVLDTQYF.